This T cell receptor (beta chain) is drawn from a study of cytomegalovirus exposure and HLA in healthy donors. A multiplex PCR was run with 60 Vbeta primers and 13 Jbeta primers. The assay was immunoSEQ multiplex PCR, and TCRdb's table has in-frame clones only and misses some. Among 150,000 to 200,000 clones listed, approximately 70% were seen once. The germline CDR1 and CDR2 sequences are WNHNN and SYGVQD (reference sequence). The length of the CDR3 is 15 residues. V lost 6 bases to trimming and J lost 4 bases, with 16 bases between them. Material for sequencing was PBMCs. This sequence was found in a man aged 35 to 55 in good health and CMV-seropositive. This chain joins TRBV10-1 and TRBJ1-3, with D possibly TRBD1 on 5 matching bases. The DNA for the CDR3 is TGCGCCAGCAGAACCGTCAGGGCTACGGGAAACACCATATATTTT. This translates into CASRTVRATGNTIYF.